Sequencing of this T cell receptor beta chain was carried out in a study of blood T cell repertoires in COVID-19. Assay: immunoSEQ multiplex PCR; the TCRdb copy retains only in-frame clones and omits some. Of fewer than 200,000 clones detected, 80% to 90% appear once; the ten largest clones hold more than 7.5%. The CDR3 spans 14 residues. In germline, CDR1 is SEHNR, CDR2 FQNEAQ (reference sequence). V was clipped by 5 bases and J by 3 bases, with 13 bases between them. V is TRBV7-9 and J is TRBJ1-1; the D gene is possibly TRBD1 (6 bases). This TCR derives from a man aged 45-65 years with active or convalescent COVID-19. The sample comprised peripheral blood. This CDR3 reads CASSVTRQDTEAFF. In DNA, the CDR3 is TGTGCCAGCAGCGTGACAAGACAGGACACTGAAGCTTTCTTT.